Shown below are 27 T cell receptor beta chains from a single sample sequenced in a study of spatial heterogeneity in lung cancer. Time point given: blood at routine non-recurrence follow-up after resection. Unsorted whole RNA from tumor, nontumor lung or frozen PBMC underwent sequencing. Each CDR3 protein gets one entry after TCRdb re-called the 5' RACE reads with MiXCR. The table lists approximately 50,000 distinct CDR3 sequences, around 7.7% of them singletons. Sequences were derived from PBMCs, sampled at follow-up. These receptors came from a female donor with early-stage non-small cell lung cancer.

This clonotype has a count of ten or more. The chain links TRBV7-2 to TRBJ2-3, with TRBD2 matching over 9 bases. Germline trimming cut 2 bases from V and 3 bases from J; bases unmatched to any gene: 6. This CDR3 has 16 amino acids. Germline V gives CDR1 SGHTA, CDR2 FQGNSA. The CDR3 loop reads CASSLIAGGPTDTQYF. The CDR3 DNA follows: TGTGCCAGCAGCTTAATTGCGGGGGGGCCGACAGATACGCAGTATTTT.

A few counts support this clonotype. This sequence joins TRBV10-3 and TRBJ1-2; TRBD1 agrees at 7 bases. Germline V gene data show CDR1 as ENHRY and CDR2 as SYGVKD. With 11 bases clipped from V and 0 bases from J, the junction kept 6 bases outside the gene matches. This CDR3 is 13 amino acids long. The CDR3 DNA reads TGTGCCTCCACAGGGGACCCTAACTATGGCTACACCTTC. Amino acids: CASTGDPNYGYTF.

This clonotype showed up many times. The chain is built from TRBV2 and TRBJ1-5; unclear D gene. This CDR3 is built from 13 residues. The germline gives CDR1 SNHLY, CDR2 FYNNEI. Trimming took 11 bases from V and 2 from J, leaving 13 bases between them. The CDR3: CASIGVGNQPQHF. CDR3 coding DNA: TGTGCCTCTATTGGGGTGGGCAATCAGCCCCAGCATTTT. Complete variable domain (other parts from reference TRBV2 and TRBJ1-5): EPEVTQTPSHQVTQMGQEVILRCVPISNHLYFYWYRQILGQKVEFLVSFYNNEISEKSEIFDDQFSVERPDGSNFTLKIRSTKLEDSAMYFCASIGVGNQPQHFGDGTRLSIL.

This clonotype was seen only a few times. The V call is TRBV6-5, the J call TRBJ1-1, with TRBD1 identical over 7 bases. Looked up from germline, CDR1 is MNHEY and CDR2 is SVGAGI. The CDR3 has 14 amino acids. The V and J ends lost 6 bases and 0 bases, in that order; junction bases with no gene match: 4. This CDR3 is CASRARGMNTEAFF. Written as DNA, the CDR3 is TGTGCCAGCAGGGCCAGGGGGATGAACACTGAAGCTTTCTTT.

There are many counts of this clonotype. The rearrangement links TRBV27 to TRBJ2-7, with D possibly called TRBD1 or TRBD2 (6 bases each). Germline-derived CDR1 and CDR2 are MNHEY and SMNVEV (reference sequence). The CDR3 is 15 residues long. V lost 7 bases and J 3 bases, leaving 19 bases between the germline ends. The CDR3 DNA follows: TGTGCCAGCAAGAGGGAGGCAGGGGAACTCTACGAGCAGTACTTC. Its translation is CASKREAGELYEQYF.

The CDR3 protein is CASRPSATNEKLFF. DNA for the CDR3: TGTGCCAGCAGGCCATCCGCAACTAATGAAAAACTGTTTTTT. V and J are TRBV12-3 or TRBV12-4 and TRBJ1-4, with D unclear. Trimming shortened V by 6 bases and J by 0 bases, and 8 bases separated the two germline ends. The CDR3 totals 14 residues.

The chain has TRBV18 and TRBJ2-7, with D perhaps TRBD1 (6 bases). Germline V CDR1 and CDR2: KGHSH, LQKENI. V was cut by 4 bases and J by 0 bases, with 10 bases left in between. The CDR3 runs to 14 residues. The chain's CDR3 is CASSLPDSSYEQYF. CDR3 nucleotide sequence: TGTGCCAGCTCACTTCCGGACAGCTCCTACGAGCAGTACTTC. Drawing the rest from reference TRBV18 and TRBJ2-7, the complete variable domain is NAGVMQNPRHLVRRRGQEARLRCSPMKGHSHVYWYRQLPEEGLKFMVYLQKENIIDESGMPKERFSAEFPKEGPSILRIQQVVRGDSAAYFCASSLPDSSYEQYFGPGTRLTVT.

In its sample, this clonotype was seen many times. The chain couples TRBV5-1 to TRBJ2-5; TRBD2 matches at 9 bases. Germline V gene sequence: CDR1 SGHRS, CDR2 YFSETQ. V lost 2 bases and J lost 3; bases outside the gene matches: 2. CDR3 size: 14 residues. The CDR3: CASSLRGGEETQYF. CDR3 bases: TGCGCCAGCAGCTTACGCGGGGGGGAAGAGACCCAGTACTTC.

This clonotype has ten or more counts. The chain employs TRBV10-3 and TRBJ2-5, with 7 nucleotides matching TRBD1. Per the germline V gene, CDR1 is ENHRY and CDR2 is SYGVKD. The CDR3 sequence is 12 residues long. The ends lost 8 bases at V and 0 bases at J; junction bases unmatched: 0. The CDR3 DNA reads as TGTGCCATCGGACAGGACCAAGAGACCCAGTACTTC. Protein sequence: CAIGQDQETQYF.

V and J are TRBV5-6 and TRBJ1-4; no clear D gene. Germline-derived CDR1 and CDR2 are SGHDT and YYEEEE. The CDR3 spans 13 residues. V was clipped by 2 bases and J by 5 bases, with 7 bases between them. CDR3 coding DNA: TGTGCCAGCAGCTTTTTAGGGAATGAAAAACTGTTTTTT. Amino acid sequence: CASSFLGNEKLFF.

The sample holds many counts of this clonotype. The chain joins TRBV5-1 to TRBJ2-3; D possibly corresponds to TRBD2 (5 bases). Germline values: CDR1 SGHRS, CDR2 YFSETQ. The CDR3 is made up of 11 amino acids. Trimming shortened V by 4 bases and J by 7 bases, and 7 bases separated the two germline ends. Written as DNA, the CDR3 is TGCGCCAGCAGCCCGGGAAATACGCAGTATTTT. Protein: CASSPGNTQYF.

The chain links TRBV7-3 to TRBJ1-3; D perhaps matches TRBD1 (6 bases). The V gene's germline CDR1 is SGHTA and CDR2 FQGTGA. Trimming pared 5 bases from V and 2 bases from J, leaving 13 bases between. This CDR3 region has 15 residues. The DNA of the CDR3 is TGTGCCAGCAGCGCGCGGGGGCCCACTGGAAACACCATATATTTT. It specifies CASSARGPTGNTIYF.

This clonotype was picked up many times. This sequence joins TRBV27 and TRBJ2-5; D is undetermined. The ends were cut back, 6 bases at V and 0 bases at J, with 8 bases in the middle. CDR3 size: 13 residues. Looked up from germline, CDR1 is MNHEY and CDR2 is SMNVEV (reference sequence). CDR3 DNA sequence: TGTGCCAGCAGGAACGGGTACCAAGAGACCCAGTACTTC. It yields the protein CASRNGYQETQYF.

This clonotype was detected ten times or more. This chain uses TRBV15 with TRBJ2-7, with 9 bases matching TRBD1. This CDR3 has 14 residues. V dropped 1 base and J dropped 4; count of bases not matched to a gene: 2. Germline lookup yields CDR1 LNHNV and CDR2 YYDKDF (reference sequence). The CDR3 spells CATSRAGQGYEQYF. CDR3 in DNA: TGTGCCACCAGCAGAGCAGGACAGGGGTACGAGCAGTACTTC.

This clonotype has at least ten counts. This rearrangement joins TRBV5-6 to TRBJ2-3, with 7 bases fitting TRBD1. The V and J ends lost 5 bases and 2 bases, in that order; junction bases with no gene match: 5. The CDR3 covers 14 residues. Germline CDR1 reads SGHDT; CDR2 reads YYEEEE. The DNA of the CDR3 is TGTGCCAGCAGGAGACAGGGAATCACAGATACGCAGTATTTT. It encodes CASRRQGITDTQYF. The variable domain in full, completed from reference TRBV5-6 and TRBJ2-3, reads DAGVTQSPTHLIKTRGQQVTLRCSPKSGHDTVSWYQQALGQGPQFIFQYYEEEERQRGNFPDRFSGHQFPNYSSELNVNALLLGDSALYLCASRRQGITDTQYFGPGTRLTVL.

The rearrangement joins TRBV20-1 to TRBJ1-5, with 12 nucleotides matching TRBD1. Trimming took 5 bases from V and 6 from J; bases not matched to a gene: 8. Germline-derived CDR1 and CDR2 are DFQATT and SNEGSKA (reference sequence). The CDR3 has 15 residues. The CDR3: CSALPGQGAIQPQHF. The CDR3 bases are TGCAGTGCTCTTCCGGGACAGGGGGCTATTCAGCCCCAGCATTTT.

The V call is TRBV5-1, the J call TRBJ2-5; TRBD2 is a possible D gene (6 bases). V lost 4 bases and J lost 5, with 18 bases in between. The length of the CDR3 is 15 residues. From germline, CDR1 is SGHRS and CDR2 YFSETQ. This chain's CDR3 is CASSGGGGLSETQYF. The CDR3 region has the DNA TGCGCCAGCAGCGGGGGAGGAGGGCTCTCTGAGACCCAGTACTTC.

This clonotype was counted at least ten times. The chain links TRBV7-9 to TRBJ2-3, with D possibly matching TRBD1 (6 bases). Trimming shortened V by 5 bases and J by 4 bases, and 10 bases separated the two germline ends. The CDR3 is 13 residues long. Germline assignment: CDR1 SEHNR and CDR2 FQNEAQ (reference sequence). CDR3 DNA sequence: TGTGCCAGCAGCCAAGGACAGTCAGATACGCAGTATTTT. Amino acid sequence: CASSQGQSDTQYF.

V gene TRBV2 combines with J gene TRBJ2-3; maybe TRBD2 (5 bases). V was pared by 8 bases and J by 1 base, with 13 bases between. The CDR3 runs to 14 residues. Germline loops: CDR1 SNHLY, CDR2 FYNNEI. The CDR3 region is CASHPEAGTDTQYF. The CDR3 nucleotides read TGTGCCAGCCACCCTGAAGCGGGCACAGATACGCAGTATTTT. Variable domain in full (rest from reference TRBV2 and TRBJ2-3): EPEVTQTPSHQVTQMGQEVILRCVPISNHLYFYWYRQILGQKVEFLVSFYNNEISEKSEIFDDQFSVERPDGSNFTLKIRSTKLEDSAMYFCASHPEAGTDTQYFGPGTRLTVL.

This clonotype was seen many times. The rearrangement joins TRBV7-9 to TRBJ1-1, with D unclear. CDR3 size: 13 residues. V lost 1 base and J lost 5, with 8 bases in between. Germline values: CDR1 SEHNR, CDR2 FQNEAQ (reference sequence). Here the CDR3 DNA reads TGTGCCAGCAGCTTAGATTCCTGGACTGAAGCTTTCTTT. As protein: CASSLDSWTEAFF.

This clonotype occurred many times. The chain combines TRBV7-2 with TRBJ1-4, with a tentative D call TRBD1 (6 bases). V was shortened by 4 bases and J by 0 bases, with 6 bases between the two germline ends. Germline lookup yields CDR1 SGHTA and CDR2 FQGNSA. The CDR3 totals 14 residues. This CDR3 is CASSYRATNEKLFF. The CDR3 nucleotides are TGTGCCAGCAGCTACAGGGCAACTAATGAAAAACTGTTTTTT. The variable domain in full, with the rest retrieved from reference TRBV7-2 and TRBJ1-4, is GAGVSQSPSNKVTEKGKDVELRCDPISGHTALYWYRQSLGQGLEFLIYFQGNSAPDKSGLPSDRFSAERTGGSVSTLTIQRTQQEDSAVYLCASSYRATNEKLFFGSGTQLSVL.

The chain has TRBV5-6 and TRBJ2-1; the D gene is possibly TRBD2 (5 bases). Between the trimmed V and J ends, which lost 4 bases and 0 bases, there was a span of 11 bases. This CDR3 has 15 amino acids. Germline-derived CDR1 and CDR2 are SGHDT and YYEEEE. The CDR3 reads CASSPGVSSYNEQFF. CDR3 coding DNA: TGTGCCAGCAGCCCCGGGGTCAGCTCCTACAATGAGCAGTTCTTC.

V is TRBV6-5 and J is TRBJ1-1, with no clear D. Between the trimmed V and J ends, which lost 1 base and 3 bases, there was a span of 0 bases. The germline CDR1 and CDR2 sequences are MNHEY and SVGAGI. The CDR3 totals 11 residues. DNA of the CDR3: TGTGCCAGCAGTTACTACACTGAAGCTTTCTTT. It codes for CASSYYTEAFF.

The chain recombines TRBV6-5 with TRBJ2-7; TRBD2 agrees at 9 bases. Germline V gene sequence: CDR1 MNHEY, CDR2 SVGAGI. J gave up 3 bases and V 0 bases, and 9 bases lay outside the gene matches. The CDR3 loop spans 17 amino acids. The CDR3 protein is CASSYSTPGLALYEQYF. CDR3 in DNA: TGTGCCAGCAGTTACTCGACTCCGGGACTAGCTCTCTACGAGCAGTACTTC.

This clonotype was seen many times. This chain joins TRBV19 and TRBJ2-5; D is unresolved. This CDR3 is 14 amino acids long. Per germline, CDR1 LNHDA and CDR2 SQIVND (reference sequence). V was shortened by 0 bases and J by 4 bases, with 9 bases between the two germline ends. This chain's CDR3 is CASSIDPSVETQYF. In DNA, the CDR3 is TGTGCCAGTAGTATAGATCCGAGCGTAGAGACCCAGTACTTC.

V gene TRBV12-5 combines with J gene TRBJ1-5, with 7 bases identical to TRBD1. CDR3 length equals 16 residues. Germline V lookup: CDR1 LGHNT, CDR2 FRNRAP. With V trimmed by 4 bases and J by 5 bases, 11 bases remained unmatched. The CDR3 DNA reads TGTGCTAGTGGTTCCGAGACAGGGCCCTTCGATCAGCCCCAGCATTTT. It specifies CASGSETGPFDQPQHF.

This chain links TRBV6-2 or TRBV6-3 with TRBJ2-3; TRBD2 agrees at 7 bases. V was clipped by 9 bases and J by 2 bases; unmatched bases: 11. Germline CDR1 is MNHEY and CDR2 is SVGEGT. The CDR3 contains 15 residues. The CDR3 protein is CASRMKSGDTDTQYF. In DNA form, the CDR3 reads TGTGCCAGTAGGATGAAAAGCGGGGACACAGATACGCAGTATTTT.